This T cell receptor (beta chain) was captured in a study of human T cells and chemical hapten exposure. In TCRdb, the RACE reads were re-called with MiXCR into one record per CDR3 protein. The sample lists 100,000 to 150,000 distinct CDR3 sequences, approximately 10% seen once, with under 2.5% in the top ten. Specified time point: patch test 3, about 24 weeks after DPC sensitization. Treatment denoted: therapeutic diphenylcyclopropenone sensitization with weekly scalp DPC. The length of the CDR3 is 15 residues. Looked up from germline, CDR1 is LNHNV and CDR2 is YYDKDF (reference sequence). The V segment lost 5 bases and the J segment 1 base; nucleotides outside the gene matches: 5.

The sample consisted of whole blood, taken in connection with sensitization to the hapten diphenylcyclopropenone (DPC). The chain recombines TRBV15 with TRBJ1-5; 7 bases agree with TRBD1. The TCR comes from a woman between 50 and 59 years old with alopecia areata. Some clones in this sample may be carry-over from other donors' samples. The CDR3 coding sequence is TGTGCCACCAGCGCCTACAGGGGAAGCAATCAGCCCCAGCATTTT. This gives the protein CATSAYRGSNQPQHF.